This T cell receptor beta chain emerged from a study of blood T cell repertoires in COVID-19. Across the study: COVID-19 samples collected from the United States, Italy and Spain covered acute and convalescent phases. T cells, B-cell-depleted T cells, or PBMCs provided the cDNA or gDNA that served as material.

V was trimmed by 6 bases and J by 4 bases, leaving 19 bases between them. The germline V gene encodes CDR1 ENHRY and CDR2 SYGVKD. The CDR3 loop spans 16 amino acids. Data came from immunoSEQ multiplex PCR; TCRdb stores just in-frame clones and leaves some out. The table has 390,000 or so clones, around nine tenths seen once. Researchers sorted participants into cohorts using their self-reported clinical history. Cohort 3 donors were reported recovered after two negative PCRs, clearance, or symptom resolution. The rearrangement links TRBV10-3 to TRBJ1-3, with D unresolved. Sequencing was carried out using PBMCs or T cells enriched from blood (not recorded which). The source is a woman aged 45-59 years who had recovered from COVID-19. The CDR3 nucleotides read TGTGCCATCAGAGCGTATGAAAGGCCGGAGGGAAACACCATATATTTT. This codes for CAIRAYERPEGNTIYF.